The 27 T cell receptor beta chains below all came from one sample that was sequenced in a study of T cell responses to AZD1222 COVID-19 vaccine. Data came from immunoSEQ multiplex PCR; TCRdb stores just in-frame clones and leaves some out. The sample shows over 130,000 clones, 92% of them seen only once. Specimen: peripheral blood, collected 28 days after the second AZD1222 dose. These TCRs come from an adult who received the AZD1222 COVID-19 vaccine.

The chain links TRBV10-3 to TRBJ1-1; D not resolved. Germline CDR1 reads ENHRY; CDR2 reads SYGVKD. The CDR3 has 12 amino acids. V dropped 6 bases and J dropped 1 base, with 6 bases sitting between them. CDR3 in amino acids: CAIRRENTEAFF. The CDR3 nucleotides are TGTGCCATCAGGAGAGAGAACACTGAAGCTTTCTTT.

The chain is built from TRBV6-5 and TRBJ1-5; possible D gene TRBD1, 6 bases. The ends were cut back, 6 bases at V and 6 bases at J, with 12 bases in the middle. This CDR3 is built from 13 residues. The V gene's germline CDR1 is MNHEY and CDR2 SVGAGI. CDR3: CASRGDTAQPQHF. CDR3 nucleotides: TGTGCCAGCAGAGGGGACACAGCTCAGCCCCAGCATTTT.

The chain combines TRBV6-5 with TRBJ2-7; maybe TRBD2 (6 bases). Germline V gene sequence: CDR1 MNHEY, CDR2 SVGAGI. The V gene lost 4 bases and the J gene lost 6 bases, with 10 bases spanning the gap. This CDR3 contains 12 residues. The CDR3 DNA reads as TGTGCCAGCAGTTGGACGGGACTCGAGCAGTACTTC. This translates into CASSWTGLEQYF.

The chain carries TRBV28 and TRBJ2-3, with D unclear. Trimming took 3 bases from V and 5 from J, leaving 6 bases between them. The CDR3 runs 12 residues. Germline-derived CDR1 and CDR2 are MDHEN and SYDVKM. CDR3 DNA: TGTGCCAGCAGTTTTGGAGAAGATACGCAGTATTTT. Translating it yields CASSFGEDTQYF. The full variable domain, in which reference TRBV28 and TRBJ2-3 provide the parts outside the CDR3, is DVKVTQSSRYLVKRTGEKVFLECVQDMDHENMFWYRQDPGLGLRLIYFSYDVKMKEKGDIPEGYSVSREKKERFSLILESASTNQTSMYLCASSFGEDTQYFGPGTRLTVL.

In its sample, this clone was seen once. The genes are TRBV10-3 and TRBJ2-5, with D hard to call. V dropped 9 bases and J dropped 5 bases, with 13 bases sitting between them. Looked up from germline, CDR1 is ENHRY and CDR2 is SYGVKD. The CDR3 contains 12 residues. CDR3 DNA sequence: TGTGCCATATCCAGCTCACAGGAGACCCAGTACTTC. This encodes CAISSSQETQYF.

This clone was detected only once. The chain carries TRBV4-3 and TRBJ2-7; D might be TRBD1 or TRBD2, each matching 5 bases. The CDR3 sequence is 13 residues long. The germline V and J ends were trimmed by 0 bases and 3 bases, with 6 bases remaining between them. Germline CDR1 and CDR2: LGHNA and YSLEER. The CDR3 here is CASSQERGYEQYV. The CDR3 DNA reads TGCGCCAGCAGCCAAGAGAGGGGCTACGAGCAGTACGTC.

CDR3 DNA sequence: TGTGCCAGCAGCTTAAATTATCGGGGAGAAGATACGCAGTATTTT. This gives the protein CASSLNYRGEDTQYF. The gene calls are TRBV7-8 and TRBJ2-3; the D gene is possibly TRBD2 (5 bases). Germline V gene lookup returns CDR1 SGHVS and CDR2 FQNEAQ. This CDR3 is 15 amino acids long. V was cut by 2 bases and J by 5 bases, with 14 bases left in between.

V usage is TRBV4-3 and J usage is TRBJ1-2; D uncertain. With 3 bases removed from V and 4 bases from J, the gap between germline ends came to 18 bases. In germline, CDR1 is LGHNA, CDR2 YSLEER. The CDR3 is 16 residues long. DNA for the CDR3: TGCGCCAGCAGCCAGTACTGGGCCCCATACGGCTATGGCTACACCTTC. Protein product: CASSQYWAPYGYGYTF.

The DNA of the CDR3 is TGCGCCAGCAGCTTGGTAGGGGGGGCCGGTGAAAAACTGTTTTTT. It yields the protein CASSLVGGAGEKLFF. The V call is TRBV5-1, the J call TRBJ1-4; possible D gene TRBD1, 6 bases. With 0 bases removed from V and 7 bases from J, the gap between germline ends came to 13 bases. Germline assignment: CDR1 SGHRS and CDR2 YFSETQ. There are 15 residues in the CDR3. Drawing the rest from reference TRBV5-1 and TRBJ1-4, the complete variable domain is KAGVTQTPRYLIKTRGQQVTLSCSPISGHRSVSWYQQTPGQGLQFLFEYFSETQRNKGNFPGRFSGRQFSNSRSEMNVSTLELGDSALYLCASSLVGGAGEKLFFGSGTQLSVL.

There are a few counts of this clone. The genes are TRBV4-2 and TRBJ2-7; D is perhaps TRBD2 (6 bases). Germline V CDR1 and CDR2: LGHNA, YNFKEQ. V lost 0 bases to trimming and J lost 1 base, with 10 bases between them. The CDR3 is 15 amino acids. In DNA, the CDR3 is TGTGCCAGCAGCCAAGAACGGGACTCTTCCTACGAGCAGTACTTC. It codes for CASSQERDSSYEQYF.

The rearrangement links TRBV2 to TRBJ1-4; D remains unclear. Germline V gives CDR1 SNHLY, CDR2 FYNNEI. V lost 3 bases to trimming and J lost 7 bases, with 3 bases between them. The CDR3 runs to 11 residues. The chain's CDR3 is CASSDFEKLFF. The DNA of the CDR3 is TGTGCCAGCAGTGACTTTGAAAAACTGTTTTTT. Complete variable domain (other parts from reference TRBV2 and TRBJ1-4): EPEVTQTPSHQVTQMGQEVILRCVPISNHLYFYWYRQILGQKVEFLVSFYNNEISEKSEIFDDQFSVERPDGSNFTLKIRSTKLEDSAMYFCASSDFEKLFFGSGTQLSVL.

The chain joins TRBV10-3 to TRBJ1-1; D gene unclear. V was shortened by 6 bases and J by 1 base, with 9 bases between the two germline ends. This CDR3 comprises 13 residues. Germline CDR1 is ENHRY and CDR2 is SYGVKD. This CDR3 is CAISGLGNTEAFF. The CDR3 bases are TGTGCCATCAGCGGGCTTGGGAACACTGAAGCTTTCTTT.

V is TRBV5-4 and J is TRBJ1-5; the match to TRBD1 covers 7 bases. J was trimmed by 2 bases and V by 4 bases; bases with no gene match: 3. The CDR3 covers 14 residues. Germline CDR1 reads SGHNT; CDR2 reads YYREEE (reference sequence). CDR3 in DNA: TGTGCCAGCAGCAGGGACAGAGGCAATCAGCCCCAGCATTTT. Protein product: CASSRDRGNQPQHF.

The chain combines TRBV3-1 (or the pseudogene TRBV3-2) with TRBJ1-4; D remains unclear. Trimming stripped 4 bases from V and 0 bases from J, with 6 bases between. The CDR3 contains 14 residues. Germline CDR1 LGHDT, CDR2 YNNKEL (reference sequence). This CDR3 reads CASSLASTNEKLFF. The DNA of the CDR3 is TGTGCCAGCAGCCTGGCATCAACTAATGAAAAACTGTTTTTT.

This rearrangement joins TRBV3-1 (or the pseudogene TRBV3-2) to TRBJ2-1, with 10 bases aligning to TRBD1. Trimming removed 4 bases from V and 8 bases from J; junction bases left unmatched: 5. This CDR3 spans 14 amino acids. Germline loops: CDR1 LGHDT, CDR2 YNNKEL (reference sequence). The CDR3 DNA reads as TGTGCCAGCAGCCTCGGGACAGGGGTGGATGAGCAGTTCTTC. This codes for CASSLGTGVDEQFF.

V is TRBV10-2 and J is TRBJ1-2; TRBD1 is a possible D gene (5 bases). V was pared by 0 bases and J by 2 bases, with 25 bases between. CDR1 and CDR2 (germline): WSHSY, SAAADI. This CDR3 contains 20 residues. The CDR3 protein is CASSESLSGVSPRFNYGYTF. CDR3 sequence (DNA): TGCGCCAGCAGTGAGTCACTCTCGGGGGTCTCACCCCGATTCAACTATGGCTACACCTTC.

This sequence joins TRBV5-4 and TRBJ1-1, with D perhaps matching TRBD1 (5 bases). The V end was cut by 1 base, the J end by 1 base, with 14 bases between. Germline lookup yields CDR1 SGHNT and CDR2 YYREEE (reference sequence). The CDR3 extends over 16 amino acids. The CDR3: CASSLSGRRGNTEAFF. The CDR3 DNA reads TGTGCCAGCAGCTTGAGTGGTAGAAGGGGGAACACTGAAGCTTTCTTT.

The chain combines TRBV5-1 with TRBJ1-5, with 8 bases fitting TRBD1. The CDR3 contains 16 residues. V trimming: 4 bases; J trimming: 4 bases; junction bases outside the gene matches: 10. Germline CDR1 reads SGHRS; CDR2 reads YFSETQ. CDR3 coding DNA: TGCGCCAGCAGCCCGACAGGGGAGGAATGGAATCAGCCCCAGCATTTT. This gives the protein CASSPTGEEWNQPQHF.

This clone was seen a handful of times. The CDR3 is CATSDSGDNYGYTF. In DNA, the CDR3 is TGTGCCACCAGTGATTCAGGGGATAACTATGGCTACACCTTC. The chain employs TRBV24-1 and TRBJ1-2; TRBD1 is a possible D gene (6 bases). Trimming pared 2 bases from V and 1 base from J, leaving 7 bases between. The CDR3 has 14 residues. From germline, CDR1 is KGHDR and CDR2 SFDVKD.

This clone was picked up many times. The gene calls are TRBV3-1 (or the pseudogene TRBV3-2) and TRBJ1-1; 7 bases align to TRBD1. The CDR3 is 12 amino acids. The V segment lost 4 bases and the J segment 12 bases; nucleotides outside the gene matches: 8. In germline, CDR1 is LGHDT, CDR2 YNNKEL (reference sequence). The CDR3 region is CASSPHAGGPFF. In DNA, the CDR3 is TGTGCCAGCAGCCCCCACGCAGGGGGGCCTTTCTTT.

The chain employs TRBV7-2 and TRBJ2-5; TRBD1 matches at 7 bases. J gave up 2 bases and V 5 bases, and 8 bases lay outside the gene matches. From germline, CDR1 is SGHTA and CDR2 FQGNSA. This CDR3 spans 15 amino acids. DNA for the CDR3: TGTGCCAGCAGCCCGGGGACAGTCTCTCAAGAGACCCAGTACTTC. Translating gives CASSPGTVSQETQYF.

In its sample, this clone was seen once. This chain links TRBV12-5 with TRBJ1-1, with a possible D match to TRBD1 (6 bases). V was trimmed by 1 base and J by 4 bases, leaving 16 bases between them. Germline CDR1 LGHNT, CDR2 FRNRAP. This CDR3 contains 16 residues. The CDR3 protein is CASGLAPPTGRTEAFF. In DNA, the CDR3 is TGTGCTAGTGGTTTGGCCCCCCCTACAGGGCGCACTGAAGCTTTCTTT. The full variable domain, completed using reference TRBV12-5 and TRBJ1-1, is DARVTQTPRHKVTEMGQEVTMRCQPILGHNTVFWYRQTMMQGLELLAYFRNRAPLDDSGMPKDRFSAEMPDATLATLKIQPSEPRDSAVYFCASGLAPPTGRTEAFFGQGTRLTVV.

The rearrangement links TRBV28 to TRBJ1-1, with a possible D match to TRBD1 (6 bases). The V gene's germline CDR1 is MDHEN and CDR2 SYDVKM. The CDR3 is made up of 14 amino acids. The V and J ends lost 2 bases and 5 bases respectively, with 12 bases between them. The CDR3 is CASSLTPTGTEAFF. For the CDR3, the DNA is TGTGCCAGCAGTTTAACCCCGACAGGAACTGAAGCTTTCTTT.

This chain joins TRBV18 and TRBJ1-1; D remains unclear. The V end lost 3 bases, the J end lost 0 bases, and 5 bases lay between the germline ends. Germline V gene data show CDR1 as KGHSH and CDR2 as LQKENI. CDR3 length: 13 residues. The CDR3 here is CASSPTLNTEAFF. CDR3 in DNA: TGTGCCAGCTCACCGACACTGAACACTGAAGCTTTCTTT. Variable domain in full (rest from reference TRBV18 and TRBJ1-1): NAGVMQNPRHLVRRRGQEARLRCSPMKGHSHVYWYRQLPEEGLKFMVYLQKENIIDESGMPKERFSAEFPKEGPSILRIQQVVRGDSAAYFCASSPTLNTEAFFGQGTRLTVV.

This rearrangement joins TRBV12-5 to TRBJ1-2; D may be TRBD1 (5 bases). The germline CDR1 and CDR2 sequences are LGHNT and FRNRAP. The CDR3 extends over 18 amino acids. The V end lost 3 bases, the J end lost 4 bases, and 24 bases lay between the germline ends. CDR3 amino acids: CASGFETAKGQGGYGYTF. The CDR3 DNA reads TGTGCTAGTGGTTTCGAGACAGCAAAGGGTCAAGGTGGCTATGGCTACACCTTC.

The chain uses TRBV5-6 and TRBJ1-1, with a weak D call TRBD1 (5 bases). The CDR3 totals 15 residues. Per the germline V gene, CDR1 is SGHDT and CDR2 is YYEEEE. Trimming removed 2 bases at V and 1 base at J, with 12 bases between. The DNA for the CDR3 is TGTGCCAGCAGCTTAAGACGGGGGTCGAACACTGAAGCTTTCTTT. Amino acids: CASSLRRGSNTEAFF.

The rearrangement links TRBV18 to TRBJ2-2, with D perhaps TRBD1 or TRBD2 (5 bases each). V shed 3 bases and J shed 0 bases, with 8 bases lying between them. The CDR3 is 15 amino acids. Germline V gene sequence: CDR1 KGHSH, CDR2 LQKENI. Written as DNA, the CDR3 is TGTGCCAGCTCACCGGGACGGACGAACACCGGGGAGCTGTTTTTT. Translating gives CASSPGRTNTGELFF. The full variable domain, its missing parts supplied by reference TRBV18 and TRBJ2-2, is NAGVMQNPRHLVRRRGQEARLRCSPMKGHSHVYWYRQLPEEGLKFMVYLQKENIIDESGMPKERFSAEFPKEGPSILRIQQVVRGDSAAYFCASSPGRTNTGELFFGEGSRLTVL.